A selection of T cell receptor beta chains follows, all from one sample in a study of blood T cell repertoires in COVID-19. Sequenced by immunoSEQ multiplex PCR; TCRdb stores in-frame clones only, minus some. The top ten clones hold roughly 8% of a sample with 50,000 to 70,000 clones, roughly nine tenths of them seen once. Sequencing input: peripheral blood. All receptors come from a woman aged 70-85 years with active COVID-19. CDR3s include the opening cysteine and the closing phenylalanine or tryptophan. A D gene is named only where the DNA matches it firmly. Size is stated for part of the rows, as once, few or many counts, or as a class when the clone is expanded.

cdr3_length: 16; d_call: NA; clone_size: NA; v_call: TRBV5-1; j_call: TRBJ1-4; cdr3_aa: CASSSGVGSENEKLFF; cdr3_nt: TGCGCCAGCAGCTCCGGGGTGGGAAGTGAAAATGAAAAACTGTTTTTT
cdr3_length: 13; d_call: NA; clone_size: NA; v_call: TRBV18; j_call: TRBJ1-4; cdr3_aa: CASSQGDNEKLFF; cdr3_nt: TGTGCCAGCTCACAGGGGGATAATGAAAAACTGTTTTTT
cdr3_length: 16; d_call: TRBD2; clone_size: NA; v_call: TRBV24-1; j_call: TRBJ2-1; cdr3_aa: CATSDHSGGSYNEQFF; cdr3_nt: TGTGCCACCAGTGACCACAGCGGGGGGTCCTACAATGAGCAGTTCTTC
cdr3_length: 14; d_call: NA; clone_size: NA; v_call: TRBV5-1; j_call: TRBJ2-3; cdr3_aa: CASSVGQSTDTQYF; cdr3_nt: TGCGCCAGCAGCGTAGGACAGTCTACAGATACGCAGTATTTT
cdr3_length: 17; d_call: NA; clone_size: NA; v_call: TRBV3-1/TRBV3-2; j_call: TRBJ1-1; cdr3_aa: CASSPRSRGSMNTEAFF; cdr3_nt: TGTGCCAGCAGCCCAAGAAGCAGGGGTTCGATGAACACTGAAGCTTTCTTT
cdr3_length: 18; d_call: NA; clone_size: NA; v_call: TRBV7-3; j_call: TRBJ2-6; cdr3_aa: CASSLNGPGLNGANVLTF; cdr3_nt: TGTGCCAGCAGCTTAAATGGCCCGGGGTTAAATGGGGCCAACGTCCTGACTTTC
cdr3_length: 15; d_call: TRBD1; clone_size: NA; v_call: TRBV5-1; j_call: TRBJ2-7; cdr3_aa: CASSFSRQGAHEQYF; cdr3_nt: TGCGCCAGCAGCTTCTCGCGACAGGGGGCCCACGAGCAGTACTTC
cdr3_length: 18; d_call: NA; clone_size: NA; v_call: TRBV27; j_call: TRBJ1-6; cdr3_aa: CASSLSTRTASYNSPLHF; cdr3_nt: TGTGCCAGCAGTTTATCCACACGGACAGCCTCCTATAATTCACCCCTCCACTTT
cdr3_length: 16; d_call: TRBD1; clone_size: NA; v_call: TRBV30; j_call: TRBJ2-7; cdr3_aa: CAWSVLGTVVSEEQYF; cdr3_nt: TGTGCCTGGAGTGTACTAGGGACAGTAGTCTCGGAGGAGCAGTACTTC
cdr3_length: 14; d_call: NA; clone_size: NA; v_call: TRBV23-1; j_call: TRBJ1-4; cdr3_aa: CASSQSGTGGKLFF; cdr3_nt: TGCGCCAGCAGTCAATCCGGGACCGGGGGAAAACTGTTTTTT
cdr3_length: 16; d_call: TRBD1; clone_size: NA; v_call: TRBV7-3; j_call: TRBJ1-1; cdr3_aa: CASSLTGQGKNTEAFF; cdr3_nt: TGTGCCAGCAGCTTAACTGGACAGGGGAAGAACACTGAAGCTTTCTTT
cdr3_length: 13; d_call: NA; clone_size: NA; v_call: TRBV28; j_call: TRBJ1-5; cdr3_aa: CASNRDINQPQHF; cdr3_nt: TGTGCCAGCAACCGGGACATCAATCAGCCCCAGCATTTT
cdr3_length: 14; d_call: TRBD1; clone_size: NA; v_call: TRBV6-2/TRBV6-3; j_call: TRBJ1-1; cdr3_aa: CASSPRPGGTEAFF; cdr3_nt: TGTGCCAGCAGCCCCCGGCCAGGGGGCACTGAAGCTTTCTTT
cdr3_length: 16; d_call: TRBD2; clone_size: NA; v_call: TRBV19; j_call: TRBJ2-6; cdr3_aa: CAGTSGSSSGANVLTF; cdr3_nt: TGTGCCGGAACTAGCGGGAGTTCTTCTGGGGCCAACGTCCTGACTTTC
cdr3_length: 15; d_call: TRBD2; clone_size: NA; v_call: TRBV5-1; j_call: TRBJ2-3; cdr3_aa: CASTLLSGATDTQYF; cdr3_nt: TGCGCCAGCACCCTACTTAGCGGGGCCACAGATACGCAGTATTTT
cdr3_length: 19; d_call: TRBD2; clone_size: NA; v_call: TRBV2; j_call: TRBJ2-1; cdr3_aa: CASSNIPGLAGAGYNEQFF; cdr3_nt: TGTGCCAGCAGCAATATACCGGGACTAGCGGGAGCAGGCTACAATGAGCAGTTCTTC
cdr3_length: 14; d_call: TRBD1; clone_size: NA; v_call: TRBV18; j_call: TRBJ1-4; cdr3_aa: CASSLPGQGAYQVF; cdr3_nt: TGTGCCAGCTCATTACCGGGACAGGGGGCCTACCAGGTTTTT
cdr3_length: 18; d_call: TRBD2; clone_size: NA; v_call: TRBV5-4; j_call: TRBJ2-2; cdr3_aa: CASSFGLAGPAGTGELFF; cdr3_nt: TGTGCCAGCAGCTTTGGACTAGCGGGCCCCGCGGGTACCGGGGAGCTGTTTTTT
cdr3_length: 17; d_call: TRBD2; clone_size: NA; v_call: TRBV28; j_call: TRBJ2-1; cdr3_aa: CASSTRTSGSGYNEQFF; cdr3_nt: TGTGCCAGCAGTACCAGGACTAGCGGGAGTGGGTACAATGAGCAGTTCTTC
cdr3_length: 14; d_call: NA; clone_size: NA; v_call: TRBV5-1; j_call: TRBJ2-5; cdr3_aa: CASSTGHNQETQYF; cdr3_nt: TGCGCCAGCAGCACGGGACACAACCAAGAGACCCAGTACTTC
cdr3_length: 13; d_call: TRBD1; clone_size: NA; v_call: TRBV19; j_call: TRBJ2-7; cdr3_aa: CASSGTGTYEQYF; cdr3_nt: TGTGCCAGTTCCGGGACAGGGACCTACGAGCAGTACTTC
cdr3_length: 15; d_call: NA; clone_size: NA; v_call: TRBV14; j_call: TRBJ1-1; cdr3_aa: CASSSHTGEITEAFF; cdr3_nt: TGTGCCAGCAGCTCGCATACGGGGGAGATCACTGAAGCTTTCTTT
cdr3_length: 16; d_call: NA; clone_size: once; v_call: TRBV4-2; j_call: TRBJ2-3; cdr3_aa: CASSQARQVRTDTQYF; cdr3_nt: TGTGCCAGCAGCCAAGCCCGACAGGTCCGCACAGATACGCAGTATTTT